This T cell receptor beta chain emerged from a study of cytomegalovirus exposure and HLA in healthy donors. Donors likely had unrecorded immune exposures despite being nominally healthy when sampled. The CDR3 is made up of 13 amino acids. Looked up from germline, CDR1 is MNHEY and CDR2 is SMNVEV (reference sequence). V lost 3 bases to trimming and J lost 6 bases, with 12 bases between them. PCR amplification relied on 60 Vbeta primers (plus 13 Jbeta primers). The data were produced by immunoSEQ multiplex PCR, yet TCRdb's version contains in-frame clones alone and is incomplete. The data hold fewer than 250,000 clones, with around 75% observed a single time.

The V gene is TRBV27, the J gene TRBJ2-7; tentatively, D is TRBD2 (5 bases). The sequenced sample was PBMCs. This sequence originates from a woman under 40 in good health and CMV-seronegative. CDR3 DNA: TGTGCCAGCAGTTTCTCGGTCGGAGGCGAGCAGTACTTC. Translating it yields CASSFSVGGEQYF.